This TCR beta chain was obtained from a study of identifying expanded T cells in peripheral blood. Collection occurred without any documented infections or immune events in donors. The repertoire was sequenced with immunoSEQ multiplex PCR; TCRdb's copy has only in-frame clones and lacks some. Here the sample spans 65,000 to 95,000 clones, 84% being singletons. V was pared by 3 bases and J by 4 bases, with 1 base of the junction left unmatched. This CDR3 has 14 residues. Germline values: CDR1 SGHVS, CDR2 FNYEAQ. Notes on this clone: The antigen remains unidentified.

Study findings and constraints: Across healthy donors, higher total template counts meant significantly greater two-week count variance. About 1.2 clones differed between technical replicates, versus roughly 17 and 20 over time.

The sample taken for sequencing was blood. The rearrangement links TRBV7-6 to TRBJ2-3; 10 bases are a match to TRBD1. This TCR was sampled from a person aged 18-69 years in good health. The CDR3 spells CASSLTGGADTQYF. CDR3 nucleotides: TGTGCCAGCAGCTTGACAGGGGGCGCAGATACGCAGTATTTT. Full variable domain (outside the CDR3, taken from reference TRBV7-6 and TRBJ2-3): GAGVSQSPRYKVTKRGQDVALRCDPISGHVSLYWYRQALGQGPEFLTYFNYEAQQDKSGLPNDRFSAERPEGSISTLTIQRTEQRDSAMYRCASSLTGGADTQYFGPGTRLTVL.